The 10 T cell receptor beta chains listed next were all sequenced from one sample in a study of blood T cells in healthy people across ages. Sample-barcoded 5' priming and a J-beta primer mix drove a second PCR of roughly 6 to 12 cycles. TCRdb used MiXCR to reprocess the 5' RACE reads, holding one entry per CDR3 protein. The data contain about 2 million distinct CDR3 sequences, roughly 50% of them singletons. Material: blood. The receptors come from a woman between 35 and 50 years old in good health.

On this clonotype itself: A read error may account for a junction end that differs from germline. The chain joins TRBV19 to TRBJ2-6; D is perhaps TRBD1 or TRBD2 (6 bases each). This CDR3 region has 16 residues. Per the germline V gene, CDR1 is LNHDA and CDR2 is SQIVND (reference sequence). The CDR3 reads CACSIRGASGANVLTF. CDR3 sequence (DNA): TGTGCCTGTAGTATTAGGGGGGCCTCTGGGGCCAACGTCCTGACTTTC. Full variable domain (missing parts from reference TRBV19 and TRBJ2-6): DGGITQSPKYLFRKEGQNVTLSCEQNLNHDAMYWYRQDPGQGLRLIYYSQIVNDFQKGDIAEGYSVSREKKESFPLTVTSAQKNPTAFYLCACSIRGASGANVLTFGAGSRLTVL.

V usage is TRBV4-2 and J usage is TRBJ2-1; 9 bases line up with TRBD1. This CDR3 spans 15 amino acids. Germline CDR1 LGHNA, CDR2 YNFKEQ. The J segment lost 8 bases and the V segment lost 3 bases, leaving 8 bases of the junction unmatched. CDR3 bases: TGTGCCAGCAGCCAGTGGGACAGGGTTAGAGATGAGCAGTTCTTC. Translation gives CASSQWDRVRDEQFF.

This clonotype was seen once. The chain carries TRBV6-2 or TRBV6-3 and TRBJ2-3; 9 bases map to TRBD2. Per germline, CDR1 MNHEY and CDR2 SVGEGT. The CDR3 is made up of 16 amino acids. The V gene end was trimmed by 7 bases and the J gene end by 5 bases; junction bases not matched to a gene: 13. The CDR3 loop is CASMSRLAGNLDTQYF. In DNA form, the CDR3 reads TGTGCCAGCATGAGTCGCCTAGCGGGGAACTTAGATACGCAGTATTTT.

This clonotype has a count of ten or more. The genes are TRBV6-5 and TRBJ2-5; no clear D gene. The germline V and J ends were trimmed by 4 bases and 5 bases, with 11 bases remaining between them. CDR1 is MNHEY and CDR2 is SVGAGI in the germline V gene. The CDR3 is made up of 13 amino acids. DNA of the CDR3: TGTGCCAGCAGTTTGTCCGGTTGGGAGACCCAGTACTTC. Residues: CASSLSGWETQYF.

The V gene is TRBV20-1, the J gene TRBJ1-2, with a tentative D call TRBD1 (5 bases). The CDR3 has 14 residues. Trimming shortened V by 1 base and J by 6 bases, and 15 bases separated the two germline ends. Looked up from germline, CDR1 is DFQATT and CDR2 is SNEGSKA (reference sequence). The CDR3 sequence is CSARVRTSGDGYTF. In DNA form, the CDR3 reads TGCAGTGCTAGAGTCCGGACAAGTGGGGATGGCTACACCTTC.

This clonotype was observed a few times. V and J are TRBV29-1 and TRBJ1-2; D not resolved. In germline, CDR1 is SQVTM, CDR2 ANQGSEA. The CDR3 has 12 amino acids. V lost 5 bases, J lost 0 bases, and 7 bases lay in between. The CDR3 DNA sequence: TGCAGCGTTAACAGCCCTAACTATGGCTACACCTTC. This translates into CSVNSPNYGYTF.

This rearrangement joins TRBV20-1 to TRBJ1-5, with 8 bases matching TRBD1. The CDR3 totals 15 residues. The V gene's germline CDR1 is DFQATT and CDR2 SNEGSKA (reference sequence). The V segment lost 0 bases and the J segment 7 bases; nucleotides outside the gene matches: 8. The CDR3 loop reads CSARELRTGYQPQHF. The CDR3 DNA is TGCAGTGCTAGAGAATTACGGACAGGGTACCAGCCCCAGCATTTT.

This clonotype appeared a few times. The V call is TRBV6-6, the J call TRBJ1-2; maybe TRBD1 (5 bases). Germline V lookup: CDR1 MNHNY, CDR2 SVGAGI (reference sequence). CDR3 length: 14 amino acids. V lost 2 bases and J 4 bases, leaving 11 bases between the germline ends. In DNA, the CDR3 is TGTGCCAGCAGTTACGAGGGCGGGGGCTATGGCTACACCTTC. It is translated as CASSYEGGGYGYTF.

The chain is built from TRBV15 and TRBJ2-2; D is tentatively TRBD1 or TRBD2 (5 bases each). The CDR3 has 14 residues. CDR1 is LNHNV, CDR2 YYDKDF, per germline (reference sequence). V was clipped by 5 bases and J by 1 base, with 8 bases between them. In nucleotides, the CDR3 is TGTGCCACCAGCCTTGGGGGGAACACCGGGGAGCTGTTTTTT. Its protein is CATSLGGNTGELFF.

This chain joins TRBV12-3 or TRBV12-4 and TRBJ1-1; D is ambiguous. Trimming pared 5 bases from V and 4 bases from J, leaving 20 bases between. The CDR3 runs 16 residues. The CDR3 DNA reads TGTGCCAGCAGTCCAACTAATGGACGCGATAGCACTGAAGCTTTCTTT. This encodes CASSPTNGRDSTEAFF.